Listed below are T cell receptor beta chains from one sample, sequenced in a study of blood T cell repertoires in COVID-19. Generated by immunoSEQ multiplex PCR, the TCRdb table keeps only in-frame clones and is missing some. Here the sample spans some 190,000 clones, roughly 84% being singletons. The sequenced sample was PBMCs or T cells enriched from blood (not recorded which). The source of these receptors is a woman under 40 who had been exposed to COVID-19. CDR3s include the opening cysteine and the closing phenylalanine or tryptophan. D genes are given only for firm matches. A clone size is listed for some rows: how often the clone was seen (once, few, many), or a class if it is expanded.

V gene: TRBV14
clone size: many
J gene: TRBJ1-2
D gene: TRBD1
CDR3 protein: CASSQGGGGYYGYTF
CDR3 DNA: TGTGCCAGCAGCCAAGGTGGAGGGGGCTACTATGGCTACACCTTC

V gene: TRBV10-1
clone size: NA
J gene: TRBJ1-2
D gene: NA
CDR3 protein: CASSEDAGGAGYTF
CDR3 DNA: TGCGCCAGCAGTGAGGACGCGGGGGGTGCCGGCTACACCTTC

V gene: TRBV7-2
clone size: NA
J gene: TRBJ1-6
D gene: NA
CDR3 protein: CASSQSTGSDSPLHF
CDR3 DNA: TGTGCCAGCAGTCAAAGTACAGGGTCGGATTCACCCCTCCACTTT

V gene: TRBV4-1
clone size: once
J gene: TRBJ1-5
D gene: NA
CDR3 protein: CASSHPRDNYSNQPQHF
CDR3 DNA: TGCGCCAGCAGCCATCCCCGGGACAATTATAGCAATCAGCCCCAGCATTTT

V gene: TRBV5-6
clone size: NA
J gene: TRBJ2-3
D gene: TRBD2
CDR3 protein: CASWEGLLGTDTQYF
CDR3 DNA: TGTGCCAGTTGGGAGGGCCTCCTGGGCACAGATACGCAGTATTTT

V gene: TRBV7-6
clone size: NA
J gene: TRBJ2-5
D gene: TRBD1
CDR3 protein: CASSLVGGWGETQYF
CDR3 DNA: TGTGCCAGCAGCTTAGTAGGGGGCTGGGGGGAGACCCAGTACTTC

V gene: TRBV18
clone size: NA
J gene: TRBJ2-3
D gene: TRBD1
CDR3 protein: CASSPRDRIQDTQYF
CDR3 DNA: TGTGCCAGCTCACCTCGGGACAGGATCCAAGATACGCAGTATTTT

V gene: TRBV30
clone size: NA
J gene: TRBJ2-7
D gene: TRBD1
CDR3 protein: CAWTGGYEQYF
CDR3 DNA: TGTGCCTGGACAGGGGGCTACGAGCAGTACTTC

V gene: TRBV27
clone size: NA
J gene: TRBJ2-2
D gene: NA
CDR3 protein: CASSPMDLPTGELFF
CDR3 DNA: TGTGCCAGCAGTCCCATGGACTTACCCACCGGGGAGCTGTTTTTT

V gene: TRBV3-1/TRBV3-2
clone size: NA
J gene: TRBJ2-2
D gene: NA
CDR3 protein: CASSQDFRRRTNTGGSSGELFF
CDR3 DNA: TGTGCCAGCAGCCAAGATTTTAGGCGGCGTACTAATACCGGGGGAAGTTCCGGGGAGCTGTTTTTT

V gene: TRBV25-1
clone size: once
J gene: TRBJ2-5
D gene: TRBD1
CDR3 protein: CASSESGTGTGTQYF
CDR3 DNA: TGTGCCAGCAGTGAATCCGGGACAGGGACAGGGACCCAGTACTTC

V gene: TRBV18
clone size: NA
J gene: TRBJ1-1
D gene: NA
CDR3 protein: CASSPTVGVNTEAFF
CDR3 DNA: TGTGCCAGCTCACCGACTGTCGGGGTGAACACTGAAGCTTTCTTT

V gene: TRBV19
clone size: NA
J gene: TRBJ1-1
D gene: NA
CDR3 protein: CASRIGGPYEAFF
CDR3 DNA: TGTGCCAGTAGGATCGGGGGGCCCTATGAAGCTTTCTTT

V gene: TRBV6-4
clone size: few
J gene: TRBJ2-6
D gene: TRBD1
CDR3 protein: CASSPGGTGGPSGANVLTF
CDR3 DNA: TGTGCCAGCAGTCCCGGGGGGACAGGGGGCCCGTCTGGGGCCAACGTCCTGACTTTC

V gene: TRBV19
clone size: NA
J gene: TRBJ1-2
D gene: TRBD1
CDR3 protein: CASSMLPSGQVDGYTF
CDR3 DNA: TGTGCCAGTAGTATGCTTCCCTCCGGACAGGTGGATGGCTACACCTTC

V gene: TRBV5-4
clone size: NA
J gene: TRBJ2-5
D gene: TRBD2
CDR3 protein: CASSLSGAQETQYF
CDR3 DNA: TGTGCCAGCAGCTTGAGCGGGGCCCAAGAGACCCAGTACTTC

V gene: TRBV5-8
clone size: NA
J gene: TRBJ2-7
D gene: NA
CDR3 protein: CASSSDTSSYEQYF
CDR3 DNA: TGTGCCAGCAGCTCGGACACGAGCTCCTACGAGCAGTACTTC

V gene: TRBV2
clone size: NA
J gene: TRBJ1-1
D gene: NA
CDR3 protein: CASSVGRGNTEAFF
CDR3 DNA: TGTGCCAGCAGTGTTGGGCGGGGGAACACTGAAGCTTTCTTT

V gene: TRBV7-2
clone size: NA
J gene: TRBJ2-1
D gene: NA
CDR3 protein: CASSDYRASVF
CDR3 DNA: TGTGCCAGCAGCGACTACCGGGCCTCGGTCTTC

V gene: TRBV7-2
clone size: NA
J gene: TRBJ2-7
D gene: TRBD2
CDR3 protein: CASSLGLDVSEQYF
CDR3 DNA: TGTGCCAGCAGCTTGGGACTAGATGTCTCCGAGCAGTACTTC

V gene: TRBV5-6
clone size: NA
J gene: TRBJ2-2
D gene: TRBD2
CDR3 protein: CASSSSGGSYTGELFF
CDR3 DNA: TGTGCCAGCAGCTCAAGCGGGGGAAGTTACACCGGGGAGCTGTTTTTT

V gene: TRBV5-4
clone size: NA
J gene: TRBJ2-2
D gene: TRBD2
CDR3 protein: CASHPGGGVSGELFF
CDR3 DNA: TGTGCCAGCCACCCAGGCGGGGGGGTATCCGGGGAGCTGTTTTTT

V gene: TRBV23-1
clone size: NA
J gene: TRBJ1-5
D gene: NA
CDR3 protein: CASSQSSRQASNQPQHF
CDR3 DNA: TGCGCCAGCAGTCAATCTTCCCGACAAGCTAGCAATCAGCCCCAGCATTTT

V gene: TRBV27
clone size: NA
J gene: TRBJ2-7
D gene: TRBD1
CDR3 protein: CASSLRFRAGQGSTEQYF
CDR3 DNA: TGTGCCAGCAGTTTGAGGTTTAGGGCGGGACAGGGGTCAACCGAGCAGTACTTC

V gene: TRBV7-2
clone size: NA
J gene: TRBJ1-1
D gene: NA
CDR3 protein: CASSRGFGEAFF
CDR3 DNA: TGTGCCAGCAGCAGGGGTTTTGGTGAAGCTTTCTTT

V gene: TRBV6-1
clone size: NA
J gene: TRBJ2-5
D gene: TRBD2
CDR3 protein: CASSEGLTSGETQYF
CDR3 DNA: TGTGCCAGCAGTGAAGGGCTAACTAGCGGAGAGACCCAGTACTTC

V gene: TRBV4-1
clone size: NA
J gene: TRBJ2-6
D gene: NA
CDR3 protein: CASSQTAGANVLTF
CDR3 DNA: TGCGCCAGCAGCCAGACAGCTGGGGCCAACGTCCTGACTTTC

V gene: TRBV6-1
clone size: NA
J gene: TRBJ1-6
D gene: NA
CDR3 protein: CASSEGRTLNSPLHF
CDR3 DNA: TGTGCCAGCAGTGAAGGAAGGACACTAAATTCACCCCTCCACTTT

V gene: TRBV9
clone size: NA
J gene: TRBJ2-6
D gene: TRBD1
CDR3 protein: CASSVSSGTGTSGANVLTF
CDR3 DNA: TGTGCCAGCAGCGTAAGCTCCGGGACAGGGACCTCTGGGGCCAACGTCCTGACTTTC

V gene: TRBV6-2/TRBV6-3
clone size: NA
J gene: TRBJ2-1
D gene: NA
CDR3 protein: CASSYPFWRQGLGEQFF
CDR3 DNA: TGTGCCAGCAGTTACCCCTTCTGGAGGCAGGGGTTAGGTGAGCAGTTCTTC

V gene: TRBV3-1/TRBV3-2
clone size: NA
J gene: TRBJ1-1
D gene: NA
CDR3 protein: CASSQGAGQWTEAFF
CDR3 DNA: TGTGCCAGCAGCCAAGGGGCAGGACAGTGGACTGAAGCTTTCTTT

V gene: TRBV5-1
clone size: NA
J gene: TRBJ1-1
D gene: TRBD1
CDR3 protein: CASSLGQGVTEAFF
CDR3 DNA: TGCGCCAGCAGCTTGGGACAGGGGGTCACTGAAGCTTTCTTT

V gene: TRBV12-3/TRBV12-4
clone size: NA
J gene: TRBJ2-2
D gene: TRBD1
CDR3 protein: CASRDRNTGELFF
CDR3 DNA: TGTGCCAGCCGGGACAGAAACACCGGGGAGCTGTTTTTT

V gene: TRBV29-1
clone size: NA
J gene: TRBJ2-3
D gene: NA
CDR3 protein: CSVDTGSTDTQYF
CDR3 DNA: TGCAGCGTTGATACGGGGAGCACAGATACGCAGTATTTT

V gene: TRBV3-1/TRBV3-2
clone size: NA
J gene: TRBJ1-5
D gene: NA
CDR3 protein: CASSSSGVYSNQPQHF
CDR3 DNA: TGTGCCAGCAGCTCCTCAGGGGTTTATAGCAATCAGCCCCAGCATTTT

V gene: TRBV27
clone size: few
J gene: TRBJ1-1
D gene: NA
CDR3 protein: CASSPGEWAEAFF
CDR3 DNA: TGTGCCAGCAGCCCGGGTGAGTGGGCTGAAGCTTTCTTT

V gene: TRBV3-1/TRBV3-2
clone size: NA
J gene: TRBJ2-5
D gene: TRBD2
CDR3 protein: CASSQGLAGGPEETQYF
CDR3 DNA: TGTGCCAGCAGCCAGGGACTAGCGGGGGGGCCGGAAGAGACCCAGTACTTC

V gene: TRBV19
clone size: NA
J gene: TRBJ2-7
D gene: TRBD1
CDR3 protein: CATPSDREGYEQYF
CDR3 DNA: TGTGCCACCCCCTCCGACAGGGAAGGCTACGAGCAGTACTTC

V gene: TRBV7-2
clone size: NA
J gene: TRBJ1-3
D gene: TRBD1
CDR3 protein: CASSLDQGVSGNTIYF
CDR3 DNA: TGTGCCAGCAGCTTAGATCAGGGGGTCTCTGGAAACACCATATATTTT

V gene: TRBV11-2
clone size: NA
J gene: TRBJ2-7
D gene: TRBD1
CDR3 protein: CASSLTGVEQYF
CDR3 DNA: TGTGCCAGCAGCCTAACAGGGGTCGAGCAGTACTTC

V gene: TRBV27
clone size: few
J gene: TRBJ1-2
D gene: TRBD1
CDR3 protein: CASSPLQGIYGYTF
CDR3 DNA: TGTGCCAGCAGCCCCTTACAGGGGATCTATGGCTACACCTTC

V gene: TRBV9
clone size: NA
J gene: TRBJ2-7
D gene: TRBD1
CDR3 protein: CASSNTGTGGSYEQYF
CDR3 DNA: TGTGCCAGCAGCAATACCGGGACAGGGGGGTCCTACGAGCAGTACTTC

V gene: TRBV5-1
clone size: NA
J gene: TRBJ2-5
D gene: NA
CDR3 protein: CASSLDGGPQETQYF
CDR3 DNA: TGCGCCAGCAGCTTAGACGGGGGTCCCCAAGAGACCCAGTACTTC

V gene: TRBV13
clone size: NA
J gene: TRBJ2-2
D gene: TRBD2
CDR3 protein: CASSPKGIAGTGELFF
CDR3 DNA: TGTGCCAGCAGCCCAAAAGGGATAGCGGGGACCGGGGAGCTGTTTTTT

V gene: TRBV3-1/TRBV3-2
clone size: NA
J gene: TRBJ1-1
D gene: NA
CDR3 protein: CASSLSGLTEAFF
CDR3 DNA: TGTGCCAGCAGCCTCTCTGGACTCACTGAAGCTTTCTTT

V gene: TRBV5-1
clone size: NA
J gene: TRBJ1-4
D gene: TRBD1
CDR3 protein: CASSDWGTSGTGSEKLFF
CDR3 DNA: TGCGCCAGCAGCGATTGGGGGACCTCCGGGACAGGGAGTGAAAAACTGTTTTTT

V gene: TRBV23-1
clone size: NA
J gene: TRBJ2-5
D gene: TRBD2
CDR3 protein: CASQSGPRVRGGQETQYF
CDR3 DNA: TGCGCCAGCCAATCCGGGCCGAGGGTCCGGGGGGGCCAAGAGACCCAGTACTTC

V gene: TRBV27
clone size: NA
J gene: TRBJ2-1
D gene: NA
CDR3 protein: CASSFSAGRGNEQFF
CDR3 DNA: TGTGCCAGCAGTTTCTCGGCAGGCAGGGGCAATGAGCAGTTCTTC

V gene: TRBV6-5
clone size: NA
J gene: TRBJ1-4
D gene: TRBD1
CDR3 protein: CASRTDRPSEKLFF
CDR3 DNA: TGTGCCAGCAGAACGGACAGGCCAAGTGAAAAACTGTTTTTT

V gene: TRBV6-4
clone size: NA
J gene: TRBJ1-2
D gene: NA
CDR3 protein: CASSDSGSYGYTF
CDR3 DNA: TGTGCCAGCAGTGACTCGGGCAGCTATGGCTACACCTTC

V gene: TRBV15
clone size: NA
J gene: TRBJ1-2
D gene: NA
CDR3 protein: CATSRAAWGQGRGYTF
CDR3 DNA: TGTGCCACCAGCAGAGCCGCATGGGGGCAGGGGAGAGGCTACACCTTC

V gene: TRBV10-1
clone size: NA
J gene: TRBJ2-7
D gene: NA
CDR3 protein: CASSETGAYEQYF
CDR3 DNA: TGCGCCAGCAGTGAGACGGGAGCCTACGAGCAGTACTTC

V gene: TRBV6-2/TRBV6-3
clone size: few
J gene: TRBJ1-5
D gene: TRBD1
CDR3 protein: CASSYRTGGVSNQPQHF
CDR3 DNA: TGTGCCAGCAGTTACCGGACAGGGGGCGTTAGCAATCAGCCCCAGCATTTT

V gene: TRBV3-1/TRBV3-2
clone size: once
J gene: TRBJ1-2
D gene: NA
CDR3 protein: CASSQTTGGYTF
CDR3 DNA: TGTGCCAGCAGCCAAACTACGGGGGGCTACACCTTC

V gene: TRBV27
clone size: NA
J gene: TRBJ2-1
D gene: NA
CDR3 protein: CASIKGGGSSYNEQFF
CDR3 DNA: TGTGCCAGCATTAAAGGAGGAGGGAGCTCCTACAATGAGCAGTTCTTC

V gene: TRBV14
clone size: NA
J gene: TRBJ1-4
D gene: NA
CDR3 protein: CASSQVRGTTNEKLFF
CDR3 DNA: TGTGCCAGCAGCCAAGTTCGAGGTACAACTAATGAAAAACTGTTTTTT